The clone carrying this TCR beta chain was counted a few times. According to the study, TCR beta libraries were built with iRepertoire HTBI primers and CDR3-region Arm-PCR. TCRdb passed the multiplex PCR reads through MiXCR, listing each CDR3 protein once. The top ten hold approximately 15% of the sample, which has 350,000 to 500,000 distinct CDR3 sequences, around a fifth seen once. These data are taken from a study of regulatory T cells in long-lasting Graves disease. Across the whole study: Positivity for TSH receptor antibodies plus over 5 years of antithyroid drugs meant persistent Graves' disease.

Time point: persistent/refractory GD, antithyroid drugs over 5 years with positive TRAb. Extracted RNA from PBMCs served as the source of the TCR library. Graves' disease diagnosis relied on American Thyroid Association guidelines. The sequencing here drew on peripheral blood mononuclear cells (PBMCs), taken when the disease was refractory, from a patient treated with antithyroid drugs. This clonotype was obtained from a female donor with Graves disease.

CDR3 coding DNA: TGTGCCAGCAGCAATCCAGGACAGGGGTCGACGGACACCATATATTTT. Encoded protein: CASSNPGQGSTDTIYF. The rearrangement links TRBV7-9 to TRBJ1-3; 9 nucleotides line up with TRBD1. Germline CDR1 is SEHNR and CDR2 is FQNEAQ (reference sequence). This CDR3 has 16 residues. V dropped 5 bases and J dropped 8; count of bases not matched to a gene: 13.